These 2 T cell receptor beta chains were sequenced from one sample in a study of blood T cell repertoires in COVID-19. TCRdb's table, derived via immunoSEQ multiplex PCR, lists solely in-frame clones and lacks some. The sample has around 140,000 clones; about 86% are singletons. The material sequenced was peripheral blood. These receptors came from a woman aged 55-69 years with active or convalescent COVID-19.

The J gene is TRBJ1-2, the V gene TRBV28; no definite D call. Trimming took off 2 bases at V and 4 bases at J, with 14 bases between the two ends. The CDR3 has 15 amino acids. The germline CDR1 and CDR2 sequences are MDHEN and SYDVKM. The CDR3: CASSLKSLIRYGYTF. The CDR3 DNA reads as TGTGCCAGCAGTTTAAAATCTCTTATCCGCTATGGCTACACCTTC.

This chain connects TRBV5-4 to TRBJ2-1; possible D gene TRBD2, 7 bases. CDR3 length equals 12 residues. Deletions cut 4 bases from V and 14 bases from J, with 16 bases between. CDR1 and CDR2 from the germline V gene are SGHNT and YYREEE (reference sequence). The CDR3 nucleotides read TGTGCCAGCAGCGTTGGACTAGGGGGGAAGTTCTTC. Amino acid sequence: CASSVGLGGKFF.